The TCR beta chain under discussion was sequenced for a study of T cell repertoires in cytomegalovirus infection. This clonotype has ten or more counts. Its antigen is still unknown. TCRdb reprocessed the reads via MiXCR and lists one record per CDR3 protein. The sample shows fewer than 1,000,000 distinct CDR3 sequences, less than 40% of them seen only once. This specimen consisted of cultured CD8+ T cells from PBMCs, obtained from culture after CMV antigen stimulation. The receptor was isolated from a human donor in good health (CMV status not recorded). Some clones in this sample may be carry-over from other donors' samples.

The CDR3 is CASRQGTGGFQPQHF. In DNA, the CDR3 is TGTGCCAGCAGACAAGGGACAGGGGGTTTTCAGCCCCAGCATTTT. V and J are TRBV12-3 or TRBV12-4 and TRBJ1-5; TRBD1 aligns across 11 bases. V was pared by 6 bases and J by 6 bases, with 7 bases of the junction left unmatched. The CDR3 consists of 15 residues.